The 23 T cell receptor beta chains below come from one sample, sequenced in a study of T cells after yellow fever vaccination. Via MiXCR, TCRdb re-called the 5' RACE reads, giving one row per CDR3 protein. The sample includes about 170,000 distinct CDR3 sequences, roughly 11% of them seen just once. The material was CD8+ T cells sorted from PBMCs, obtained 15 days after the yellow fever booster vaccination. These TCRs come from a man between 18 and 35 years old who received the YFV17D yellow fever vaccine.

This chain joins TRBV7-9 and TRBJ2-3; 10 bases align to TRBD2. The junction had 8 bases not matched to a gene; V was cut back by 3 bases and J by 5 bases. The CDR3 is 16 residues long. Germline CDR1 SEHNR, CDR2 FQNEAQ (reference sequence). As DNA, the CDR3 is TGTGCCAGCAGCTTTCTCAGCGGGGGGGCCGAAGATACGCAGTATTTT. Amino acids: CASSFLSGGAEDTQYF.

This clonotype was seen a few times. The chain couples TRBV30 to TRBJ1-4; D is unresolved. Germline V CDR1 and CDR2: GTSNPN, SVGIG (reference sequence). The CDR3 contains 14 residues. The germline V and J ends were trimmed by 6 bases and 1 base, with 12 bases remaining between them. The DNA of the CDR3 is TGTGCCTGTGACGGAGGGAGAACTAATGAAAAACTGTTTTTT. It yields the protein CACDGGRTNEKLFF.

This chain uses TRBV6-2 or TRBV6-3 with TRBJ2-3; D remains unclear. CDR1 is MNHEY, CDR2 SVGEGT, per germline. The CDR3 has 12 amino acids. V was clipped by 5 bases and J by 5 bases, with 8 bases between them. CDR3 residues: CASSIHRDTQYF. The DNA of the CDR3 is TGTGCCAGCAGTATCCATAGAGATACGCAGTATTTT.

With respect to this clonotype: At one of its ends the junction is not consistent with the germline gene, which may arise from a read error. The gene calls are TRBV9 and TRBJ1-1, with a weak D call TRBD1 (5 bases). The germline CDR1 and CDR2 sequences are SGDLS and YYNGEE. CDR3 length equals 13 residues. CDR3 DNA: TGTGCCAGCAGCGTAGGCGGGGGGACTGATGCTTTCTTT. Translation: CASSVGGGTDAFF.

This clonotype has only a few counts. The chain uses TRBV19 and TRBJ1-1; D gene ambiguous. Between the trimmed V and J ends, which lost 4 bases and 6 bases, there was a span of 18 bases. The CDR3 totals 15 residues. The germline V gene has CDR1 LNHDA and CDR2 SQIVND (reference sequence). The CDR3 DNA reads TGTGCCAGTAGTACCTCATTTGGGCGAGGCTCTGAAGCTTTCTTT. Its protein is CASSTSFGRGSEAFF.

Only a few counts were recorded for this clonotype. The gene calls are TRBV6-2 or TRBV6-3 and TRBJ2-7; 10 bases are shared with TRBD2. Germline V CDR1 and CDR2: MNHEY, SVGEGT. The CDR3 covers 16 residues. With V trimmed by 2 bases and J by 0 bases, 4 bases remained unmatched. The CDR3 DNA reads TGTGCCAGCAGTTACCAAGCGGGGGGGACCTCCTACGAGCAGTACGTC. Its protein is CASSYQAGGTSYEQYV.

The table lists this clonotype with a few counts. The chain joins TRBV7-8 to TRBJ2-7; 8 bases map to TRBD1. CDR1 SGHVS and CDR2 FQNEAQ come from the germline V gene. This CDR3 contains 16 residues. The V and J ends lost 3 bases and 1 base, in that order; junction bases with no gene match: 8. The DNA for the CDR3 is TGTGCCAGCAGCTTTGCCAGGGGGCGTGGGTCCTACGAGCAGTACTTC. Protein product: CASSFARGRGSYEQYF.

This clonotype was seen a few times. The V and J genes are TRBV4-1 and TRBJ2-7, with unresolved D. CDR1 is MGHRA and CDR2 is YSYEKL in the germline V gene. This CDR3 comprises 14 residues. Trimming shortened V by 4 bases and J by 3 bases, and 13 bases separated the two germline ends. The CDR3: CASSPEPGVYEQYV. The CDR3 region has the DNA TGCGCCAGCAGCCCCGAACCTGGAGTCTACGAGCAGTACGTC.

The CDR3 DNA sequence: TGCGCCAGCAGCCATGAACCAGAAGCAACTAATGAAAAACTGTTTTTT. Its protein product is CASSHEPEATNEKLFF. J is TRBJ1-4 and V is TRBV4-1; D ambiguous. CDR3 length: 16 residues. V was pared by 3 bases and J by 0 bases, with 11 bases between. CDR1 is MGHRA and CDR2 is YSYEKL in the germline V gene.

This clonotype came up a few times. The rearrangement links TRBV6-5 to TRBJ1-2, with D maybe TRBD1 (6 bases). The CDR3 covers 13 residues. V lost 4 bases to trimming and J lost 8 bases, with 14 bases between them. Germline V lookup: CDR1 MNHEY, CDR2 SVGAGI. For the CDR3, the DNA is TGTGCCAGCAGTTCAACAGACAGGCTGGGCTACACCTTC. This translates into CASSSTDRLGYTF.

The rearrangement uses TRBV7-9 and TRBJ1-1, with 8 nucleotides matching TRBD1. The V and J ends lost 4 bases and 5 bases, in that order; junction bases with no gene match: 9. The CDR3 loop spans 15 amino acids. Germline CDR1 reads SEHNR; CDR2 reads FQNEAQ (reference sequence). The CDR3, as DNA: TGTGCCAGCAGCTACGGACAGGGCCGATGGACTGAAGCTTTCTTT. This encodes CASSYGQGRWTEAFF.

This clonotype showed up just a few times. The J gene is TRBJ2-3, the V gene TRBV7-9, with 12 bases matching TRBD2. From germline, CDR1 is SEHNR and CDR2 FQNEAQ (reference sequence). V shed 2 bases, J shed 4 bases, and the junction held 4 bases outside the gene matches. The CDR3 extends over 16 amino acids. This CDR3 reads CASSLPLAGGPDTQYF. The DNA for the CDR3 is TGTGCCAGCAGCTTACCACTAGCGGGGGGCCCAGATACGCAGTATTTT. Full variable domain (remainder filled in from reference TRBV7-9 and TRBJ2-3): DTGVSQNPRHKITKRGQNVTFRCDPISEHNRLYWYRQTLGQGPEFLTYFQNEAQLEKSRLLSDRFSAERPKGSFSTLEIQRTEQGDSAMYLCASSLPLAGGPDTQYFGPGTRLTVL.

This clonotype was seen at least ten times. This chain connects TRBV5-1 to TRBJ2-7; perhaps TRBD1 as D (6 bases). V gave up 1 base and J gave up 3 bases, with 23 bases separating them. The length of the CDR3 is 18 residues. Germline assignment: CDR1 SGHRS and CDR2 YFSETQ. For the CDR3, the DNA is TGCGCCAGCAGCTTGACCGTAGGGGGAAAGGCCATCAGCTACGAGCAGTACTTC. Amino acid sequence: CASSLTVGGKAISYEQYF.

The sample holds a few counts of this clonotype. The CDR3 is CASSYGQGAREQYF. Here the CDR3 DNA reads TGTGCCAGCAGTTACGGGCAGGGGGCACGGGAGCAGTACTTC. The rearrangement links TRBV6-5 to TRBJ2-7; 8 bases are a match to TRBD1. The V gene end was trimmed by 2 bases and the J gene end by 7 bases; junction bases not matched to a gene: 7. Per germline, CDR1 MNHEY and CDR2 SVGAGI. This CDR3 is built from 14 residues.

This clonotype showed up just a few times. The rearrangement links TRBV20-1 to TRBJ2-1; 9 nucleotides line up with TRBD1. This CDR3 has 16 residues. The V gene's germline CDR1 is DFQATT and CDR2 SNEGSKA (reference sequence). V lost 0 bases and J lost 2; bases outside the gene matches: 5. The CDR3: CSARDRGQGPYNEQFF. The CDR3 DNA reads TGCAGTGCTAGAGATCGGGGACAGGGTCCCTACAATGAGCAGTTCTTC.

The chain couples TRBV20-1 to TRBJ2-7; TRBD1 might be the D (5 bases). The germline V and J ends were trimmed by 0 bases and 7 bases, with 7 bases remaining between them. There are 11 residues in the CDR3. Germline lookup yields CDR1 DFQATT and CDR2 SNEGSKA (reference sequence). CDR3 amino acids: CSARDQGEQYF. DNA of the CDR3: TGCAGTGCTAGAGATCAGGGAGAGCAGTACTTC.

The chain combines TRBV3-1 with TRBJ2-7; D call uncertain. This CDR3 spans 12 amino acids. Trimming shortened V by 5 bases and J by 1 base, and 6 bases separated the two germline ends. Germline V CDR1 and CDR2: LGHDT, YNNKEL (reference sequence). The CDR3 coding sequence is TGTGCCAGCAGCAATAGGTCCTACGAGCAGTACTTC. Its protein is CASSNRSYEQYF.

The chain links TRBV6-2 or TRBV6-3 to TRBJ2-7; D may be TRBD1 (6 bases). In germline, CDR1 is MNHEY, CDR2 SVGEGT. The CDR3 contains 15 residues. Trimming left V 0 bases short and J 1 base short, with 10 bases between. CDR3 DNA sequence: TGTGCCAGCAGTTACTCGAAGGACAGATCCTACGAGCAGTACGTC. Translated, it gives CASSYSKDRSYEQYV.

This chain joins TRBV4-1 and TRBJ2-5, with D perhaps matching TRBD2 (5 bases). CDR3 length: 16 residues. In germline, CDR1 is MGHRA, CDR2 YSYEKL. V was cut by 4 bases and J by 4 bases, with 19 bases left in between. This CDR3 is CASSPQFAREGETQYF. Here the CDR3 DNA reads TGCGCCAGCAGCCCGCAGTTCGCGCGCGAGGGAGAGACCCAGTACTTC.

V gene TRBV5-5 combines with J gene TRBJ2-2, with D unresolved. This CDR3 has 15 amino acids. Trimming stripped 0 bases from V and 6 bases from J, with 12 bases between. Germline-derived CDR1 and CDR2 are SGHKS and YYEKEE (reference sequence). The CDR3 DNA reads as TGTGCCAGCAGCTTGGCGGTGCTTGGAGCCGGGGAGCTGTTTTTT. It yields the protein CASSLAVLGAGELFF.

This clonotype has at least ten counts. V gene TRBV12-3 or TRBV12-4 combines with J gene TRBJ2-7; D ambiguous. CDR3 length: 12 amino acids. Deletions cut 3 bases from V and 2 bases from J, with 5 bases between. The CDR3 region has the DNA TGTGCCAGCAGTTTTAACACCTACGAGCAGTACGTC. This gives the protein CASSFNTYEQYV.

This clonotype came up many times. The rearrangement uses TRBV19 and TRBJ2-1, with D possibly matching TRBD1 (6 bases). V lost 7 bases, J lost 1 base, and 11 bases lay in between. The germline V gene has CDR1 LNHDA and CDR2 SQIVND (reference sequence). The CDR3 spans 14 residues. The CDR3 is CASNQGSSYNEQFF. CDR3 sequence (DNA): TGTGCCAGTAATCAGGGGTCATCCTACAATGAGCAGTTCTTC.

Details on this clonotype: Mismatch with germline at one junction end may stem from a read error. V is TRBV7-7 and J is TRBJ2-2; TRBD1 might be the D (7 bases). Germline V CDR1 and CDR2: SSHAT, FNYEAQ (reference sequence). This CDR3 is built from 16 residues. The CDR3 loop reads CASSLDGRGVDGELFF. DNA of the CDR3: TGTGCTAGCAGCTTAGACGGCAGGGGGGTCGACGGGGAGCTGTTTTTT.